The 2 T cell receptor beta chains reported below all come from one sample, sequenced in a study of human T cells and chemical hapten exposure. Stated time point: patch test 2, 6 weeks after DPC sensitization. Treatment here: therapeutic diphenylcyclopropenone sensitization with weekly scalp DPC. TCRdb recomputed calls from the RACE reads with MiXCR, one row per CDR3 protein. Of 80,000 to 95,000 distinct CDR3 sequences listed, under 14% are singletons. The source material was whole blood, sampled in connection with sensitization to the hapten diphenylcyclopropenone (DPC). The receptor set was obtained from a man aged 18 to 30 with alopecia areata. Some clones in this sample may be carry-over from other donors' samples.

This clonotype occurred many times. This chain joins TRBV6-2 or TRBV6-3 and TRBJ1-1; perhaps TRBD1 as D (5 bases). Trimming left V 7 bases short and J 4 bases short, with 16 bases between. CDR1 and CDR2 (germline): MNHEY, SVGEGT. The CDR3 loop spans 14 amino acids. CDR3 residues: CASNAPDTLTEAFF. The CDR3 DNA reads TGTGCCAGCAACGCTCCGGACACGCTCACTGAAGCTTTCTTT.

The chain joins TRBV18 to TRBJ1-6; unclear D gene. Germline loops: CDR1 KGHSH, CDR2 LQKENI. The CDR3 has 18 residues. V was trimmed by 3 bases and J by 5 bases, leaving 20 bases between them. The DNA for the CDR3 is TGTGCCAGCTCACCTTCTCTAACGATGCGACGGAATAATTCACCCCTCCACTTT. Translation gives CASSPSLTMRRNNSPLHF.